Here is one T cell receptor beta chain with its context. Its antigen is currently unknown. This could be a read error, since a much larger clone is one nucleotide away. As CD8+CD4-CCR7+CD45RA+ cells, naive CD8 T cells were sorted. This sample was included in a study of molecular identifiers for immune sequencing clone quantification. Regarding the study as a whole: Jurkat TCR RNA spiked in from one cell (amid some 1 million naive cells) was reportedly detectable. Over 97% of effector molecules, but under 1% in naive cells, were held by clones with more than 20 RNA copies.

V lost 5 bases, J lost 3 bases, and 2 bases stayed unmatched. Germline CDR1 reads KGHSH; CDR2 reads LQKENI. The CDR3 runs to 13 residues. TCRdb ran MiXCR on the PCR reads and lists one entry per CDR3 protein. This table has just under 65,000 distinct CDR3 sequences, about 17% appearing once. The clonotype originates from a human donor in good health. Some libraries in this study had Jurkat cell RNA spiked in. Sequences were obtained from naive CD8+ T cells from blood, with Jurkat cell RNA spiked in. Stated subset: FACS-sorted CD8+CD4-CCR7+CD45RA+ naive T cells. The chain is built from TRBV18 and TRBJ1-1; 8 positions agree with TRBD1. CDR3 protein: CASSDRGYTEAFF. Written as DNA, the CDR3 is TGTGCCAGCTCAGACAGGGGTTACACTGAAGCTTTCTTT. The whole variable domain, filled in from reference TRBV18 and TRBJ1-1, reads NAGVMQNPRHLVRRRGQEARLRCSPMKGHSHVYWYRQLPEEGLKFMVYLQKENIIDESGMPKERFSAEFPKEGPSILRIQQVVRGDSAAYFCASSDRGYTEAFFGQGTRLTVV.